This TCR beta chain was captured by sequencing in a study of blood T cell repertoires in COVID-19. Whole-study context: Samples came from the United States, Italy and Spain, spanning acute and convalescent COVID-19. The cDNA or gDNA used as material had been derived from T cells, B-cell-depleted T cells, or PBMCs.

Source study methods: Nucleated cell counts were estimated from reference gene primer amplification. Sequenced by immunoSEQ multiplex PCR; TCRdb stores in-frame clones only, minus some. V, J and clone size are those of that table, while D and trimming were read from the DNA. The sample has a few hundred thousand clones; nearly 90% are singletons. The CDR3 is made up of 13 amino acids. Germline values: CDR1 LGHNA, CDR2 YSLEER. V lost 1 base and J lost 4, with 6 bases in between. The source of this sequence is a human donor in a cohort sampled during active COVID-19. Sequencing used peripheral blood. This chain uses TRBV4-3 with TRBJ2-3; D gene unclear. CDR3 nucleotides: TGCGCCAGCAGCCAAGGGGCTCCAGATACGCAGTATTTT. It translates to CASSQGAPDTQYF.